Listed here is a single T cell receptor beta chain. Trimming removed 1 base from V and 6 bases from J; junction bases left unmatched: 6. The germline gives CDR1 SGDLS, CDR2 YYNGEE. The CDR3 covers 15 residues. Method: immunoSEQ multiplex PCR; TCRdb's copy keeps in-frame clones and lacks some. The data contain roughly 230,000 clones, about 85% of them singletons. This entry belongs to a study of blood T cell repertoires in COVID-19. This TCR was sampled from a woman aged 45-65 years who had been exposed to COVID-19. V is TRBV9 and J is TRBJ2-2; 7 bases match TRBD1. The specimen sequenced was PBMCs or T cells enriched from blood (not recorded which). The chain's CDR3 is CASSVTGTAAGELFF. The CDR3 bases are TGTGCCAGCAGCGTAACCGGGACAGCGGCCGGGGAGCTGTTTTTT.